This TCR beta chain was profiled in a study of PD-L1 blockade in urothelial cancer. The time point here: pretreatment peripheral blood. Assay: immunoSEQ multiplex PCR; the TCRdb copy retains only in-frame clones and omits some. The sample has fewer than 60,000 clones, approximately 83% seen once. The specimen comprised PBMCs, sampled around atezolizumab (anti-PD-L1) treatment. The clonotype was recovered from a man in his 70s with urothelial cancer.

CDR3 sequence (DNA): TGTGCCAGCAGCTCGGGGGGGAACGAAAAACTGTTTTTT. Amino acid sequence: CASSSGGNEKLFF. This chain joins TRBV5-6 and TRBJ1-4, with D possibly TRBD1 on 5 matching bases. CDR3 length: 13 amino acids. Per the germline V gene, CDR1 is SGHDT and CDR2 is YYEEEE. Trimming cost V 3 bases and J 8 bases, with 11 bases left between them. Full variable domain (rest looked up from reference TRBV5-6 and TRBJ1-4): DAGVTQSPTHLIKTRGQQVTLRCSPKSGHDTVSWYQQALGQGPQFIFQYYEEEERQRGNFPDRFSGHQFPNYSSELNVNALLLGDSALYLCASSSGGNEKLFFGSGTQLSVL.